Sequencing of this TCR beta chain was carried out in a study of cytomegalovirus exposure and HLA in healthy donors. With regard to this clone: Antigen specificity is unknown.

Sequencing was performed with immunoSEQ multiplex PCR; in TCRdb, only in-frame clones are kept and a portion is missing. The repertoire holds about 150,000 clones, around 89% seen once, with approximately 3.1% in the top ten. General observations from the study: Investigators reported fewer than 200 TCR beta chains as tied to cytomegalovirus.

V lost 4 bases to trimming and J lost 6 bases; unmatched junction nucleotides: 8. Germline CDR1 reads MGHRA; CDR2 reads YSYEKL. CDR3 length equals 15 residues. The specimen sequenced was PBMCs. This receptor was taken from a man aged 18-30 years in good health and CMV-seronegative. The chain couples TRBV4-1 to TRBJ1-5; TRBD1 matches 8 bases. In DNA form, the CDR3 reads TGCGCCAGCAGCCTTGGACAGGGAGAAGGTCAGCCCCAGCATTTT. Protein: CASSLGQGEGQPQHF.